The 3 T cell receptor beta chains listed next were all sequenced from one sample in a study of cytomegalovirus exposure and HLA in healthy donors (dated by TCRdb to 2015 to 2018). Receptor libraries were prepared by the immunoSEQ multiplex PCR assay. The multiplex PCR relied on a mix of 60 forward primers for TCR Vbeta segments and 13 reverse primers for TCR Jbeta segments. The table was pulled from immuneACCESS by TCRdb, which kept in-frame rearrangements only. Such tables lose some clones; where checked, under half of the loss comes from unresolved V genes, and the rest has no known cause. The sample records some 200,000 clones, roughly an eighth of which are singletons. The ten top clones hold less than 8.5% of the sample. Source material: PBMCs. These receptors all come from a man aged 45 to 65 in good health and CMV-seropositive.

V and J are TRBV6-5 and TRBJ1-6; D gene ambiguous. The V gene lost 2 bases and the J gene lost 10 bases, with 9 bases spanning the gap. This CDR3 comprises 13 residues. From germline, CDR1 is MNHEY and CDR2 SVGAGI. The CDR3 loop is CASSYRAESPLHF. The CDR3 coding sequence is TGTGCCAGCAGTTACAGAGCGGAGTCACCCCTCCACTTT.

In this sample, this clone turned up a few times. The chain recombines TRBV9 with TRBJ1-5; D not resolved. The germline V gene has CDR1 SGDLS and CDR2 YYNGEE. CDR3 length equals 13 residues. The V end was cut by 4 bases, the J end by 6 bases, with 11 bases between. This CDR3 is CASSSGLTQPQHF. The CDR3 DNA is TGTGCCAGCAGCTCCGGACTTACTCAGCCCCAGCATTTT.

This clone was seen a few times. The chain couples TRBV29-1 to TRBJ1-1; D may be TRBD1 (6 bases). The CDR3 has 13 amino acids. Trimming removed 6 bases at V and 1 base at J, with 12 bases between. Germline assignment: CDR1 SQVTM and CDR2 ANQGSEA. CDR3 loop: CSVRQAANTEAFF. The CDR3 coding sequence is TGCAGCGTACGACAGGCAGCGAACACTGAAGCTTTCTTT.